This TCR beta chain was identified during a study of T cell responses to AZD1222 COVID-19 vaccine. About the research overall: Analysis merged second doses at about 4 or about 12 weeks.

The study, taken as a whole, reports: The study reported that nearly half of spike-specific TCRs target unmutated variant regions.

Losses at the gene ends were 3 bases for V and 6 bases for J; bases not matched to a gene: 4. This CDR3 contains 13 residues. The germline V gene has CDR1 SNHLY and CDR2 FYNNEI. As regards this clone: Its antigen remains unidentified.

Assay used: immunoSEQ multiplex PCR; TCRdb lists only in-frame clones, some missing. Of 90,000 to 100,000 clones listed, approximately 87% are singletons. This receptor was identified in an adult in good health. This sample comprised peripheral blood, obtained on day 0 of AZD1222 vaccination. This chain joins TRBV2 and TRBJ2-7, with 8 nucleotides matching TRBD2. The CDR3 region has the DNA TGTGCCAGCAGTGATCACCTAGCGGGCGAGCAGTACTTC. Protein product: CASSDHLAGEQYF.